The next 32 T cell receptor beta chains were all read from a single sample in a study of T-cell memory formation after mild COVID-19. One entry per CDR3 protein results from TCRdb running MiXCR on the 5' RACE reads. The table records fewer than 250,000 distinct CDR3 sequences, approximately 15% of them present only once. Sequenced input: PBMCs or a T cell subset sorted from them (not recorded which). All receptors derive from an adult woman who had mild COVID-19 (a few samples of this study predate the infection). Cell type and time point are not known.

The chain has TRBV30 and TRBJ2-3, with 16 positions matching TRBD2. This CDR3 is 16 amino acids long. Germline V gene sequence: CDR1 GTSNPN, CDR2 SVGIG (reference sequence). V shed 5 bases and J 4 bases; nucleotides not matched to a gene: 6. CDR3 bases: TGTGCCTGGGGACCGGGACTAGCGGGGGGGCCAGATACGCAGTATTTT. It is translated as CAWGPGLAGGPDTQYF.

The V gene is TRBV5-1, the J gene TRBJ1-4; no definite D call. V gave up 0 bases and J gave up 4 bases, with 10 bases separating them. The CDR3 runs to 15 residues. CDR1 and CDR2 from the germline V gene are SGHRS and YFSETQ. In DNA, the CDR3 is TGCGCCAGCAGCTTGGCAGCCGGAAATAATGAAAAACTGTTTTTT. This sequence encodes CASSLAAGNNEKLFF.

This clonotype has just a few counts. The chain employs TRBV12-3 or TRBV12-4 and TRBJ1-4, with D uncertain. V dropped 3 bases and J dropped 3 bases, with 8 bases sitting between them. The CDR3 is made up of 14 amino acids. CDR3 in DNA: TGTGCCAGCAGTTTCGCCGGAGCTAATGAAAAACTGTTTTTT. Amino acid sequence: CASSFAGANEKLFF.

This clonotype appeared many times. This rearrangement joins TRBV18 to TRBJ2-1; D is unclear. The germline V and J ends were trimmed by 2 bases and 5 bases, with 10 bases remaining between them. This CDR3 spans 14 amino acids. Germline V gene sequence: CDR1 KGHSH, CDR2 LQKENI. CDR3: CASSPGKRDNEQFF. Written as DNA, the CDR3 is TGTGCCAGCTCACCAGGGAAACGGGACAATGAGCAGTTCTTC.

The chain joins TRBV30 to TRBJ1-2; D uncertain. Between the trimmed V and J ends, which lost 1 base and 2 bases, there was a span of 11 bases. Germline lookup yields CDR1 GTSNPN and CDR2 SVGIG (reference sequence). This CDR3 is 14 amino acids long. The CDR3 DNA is TGTGCCTGGAGTGGAAGTAGAGAAAACTATGGCTACACCTTC. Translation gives CAWSGSRENYGYTF.

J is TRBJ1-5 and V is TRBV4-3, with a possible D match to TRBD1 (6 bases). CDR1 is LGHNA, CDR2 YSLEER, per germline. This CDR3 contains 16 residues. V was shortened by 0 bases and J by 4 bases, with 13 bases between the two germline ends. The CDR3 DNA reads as TGCGCCAGCAGCCAAGATAGGCAGGGGACGAATCAGCCCCAGCATTTT. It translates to CASSQDRQGTNQPQHF.

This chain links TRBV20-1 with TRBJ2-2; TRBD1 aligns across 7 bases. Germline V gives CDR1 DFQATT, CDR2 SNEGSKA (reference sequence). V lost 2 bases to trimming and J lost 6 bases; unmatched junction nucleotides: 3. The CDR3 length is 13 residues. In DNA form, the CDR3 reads TGCAGTGCTAGACACAGGGGTTCCGGGGAGCTGTTTTTT. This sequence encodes CSARHRGSGELFF.

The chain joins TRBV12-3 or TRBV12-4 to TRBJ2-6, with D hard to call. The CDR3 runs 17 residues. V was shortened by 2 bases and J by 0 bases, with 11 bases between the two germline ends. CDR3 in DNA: TGTGCCAGCAGTTTATCTTACCGAAGCTCTGGGGCCAACGTCCTGACTTTC. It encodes CASSLSYRSSGANVLTF.

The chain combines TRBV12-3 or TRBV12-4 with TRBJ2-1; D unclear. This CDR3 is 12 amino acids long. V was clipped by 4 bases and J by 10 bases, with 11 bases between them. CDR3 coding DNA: TGTGCCAGCAGTTACTTTGTAGAGGAGCAGTTCTTC. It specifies CASSYFVEEQFF.

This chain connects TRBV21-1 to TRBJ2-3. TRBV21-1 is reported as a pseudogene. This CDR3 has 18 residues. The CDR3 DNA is TGTGCCAGCAGCAAAGGGAGAGACACCCCAAGGTTAGCAGATACGCAGTATTTT. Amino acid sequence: CASSKGRDTPRLADTQYF.

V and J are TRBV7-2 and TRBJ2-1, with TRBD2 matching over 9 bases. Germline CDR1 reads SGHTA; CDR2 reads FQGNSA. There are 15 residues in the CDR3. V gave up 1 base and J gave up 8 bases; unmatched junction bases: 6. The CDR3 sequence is CASSLGGRAGDEQFF. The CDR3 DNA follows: TGTGCCAGCAGCTTAGGCGGGAGGGCCGGGGATGAGCAGTTCTTC.

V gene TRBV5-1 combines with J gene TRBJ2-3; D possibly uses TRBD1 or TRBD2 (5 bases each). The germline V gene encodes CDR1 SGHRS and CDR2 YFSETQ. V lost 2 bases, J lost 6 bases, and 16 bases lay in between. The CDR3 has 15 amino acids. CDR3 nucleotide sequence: TGCGCCAGCAGCTTATCCGGGACCGACCCCGATACGCAGTATTTT. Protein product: CASSLSGTDPDTQYF.

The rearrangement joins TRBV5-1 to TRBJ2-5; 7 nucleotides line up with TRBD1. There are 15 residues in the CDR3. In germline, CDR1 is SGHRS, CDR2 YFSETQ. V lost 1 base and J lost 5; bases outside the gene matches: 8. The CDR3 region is CASSLWGQPRETQYF. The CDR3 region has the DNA TGCGCCAGCAGCTTGTGGGGACAGCCTCGGGAGACCCAGTACTTC.

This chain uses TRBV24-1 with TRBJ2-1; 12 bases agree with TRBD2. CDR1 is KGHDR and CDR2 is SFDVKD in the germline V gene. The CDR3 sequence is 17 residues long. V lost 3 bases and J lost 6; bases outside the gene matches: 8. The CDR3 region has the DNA TGTGCCACCAGTGATCGACTAGCGGGAGCGACCCTCAATGAGCAGTTCTTC. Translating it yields CATSDRLAGATLNEQFF.

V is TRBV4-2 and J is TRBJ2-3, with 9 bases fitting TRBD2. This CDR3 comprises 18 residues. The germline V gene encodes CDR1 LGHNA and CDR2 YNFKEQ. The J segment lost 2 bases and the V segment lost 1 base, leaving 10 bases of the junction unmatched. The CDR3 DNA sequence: TGTGCCAGCAGCCAAGGTGTAACCCTAGCGGGGACCACAGATACGCAGTATTTT. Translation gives CASSQGVTLAGTTDTQYF.

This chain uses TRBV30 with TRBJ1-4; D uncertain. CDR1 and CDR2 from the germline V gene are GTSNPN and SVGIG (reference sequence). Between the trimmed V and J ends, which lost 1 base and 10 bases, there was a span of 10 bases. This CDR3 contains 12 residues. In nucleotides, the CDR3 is TGTGCCTGGAGTGGGGCCGTAGGAAAACTGTTTTTT. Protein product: CAWSGAVGKLFF.

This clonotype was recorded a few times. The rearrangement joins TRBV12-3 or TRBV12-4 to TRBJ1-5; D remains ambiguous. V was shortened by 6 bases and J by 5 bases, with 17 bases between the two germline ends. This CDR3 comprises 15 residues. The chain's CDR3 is CASSPGRVGHQPQHF. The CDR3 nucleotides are TGTGCCAGCAGCCCGGGGAGAGTGGGCCATCAGCCCCAGCATTTT.

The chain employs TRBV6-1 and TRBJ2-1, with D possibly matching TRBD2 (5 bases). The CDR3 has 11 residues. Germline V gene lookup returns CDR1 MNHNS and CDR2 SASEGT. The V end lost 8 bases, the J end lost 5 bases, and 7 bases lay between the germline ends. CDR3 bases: TGTGCCAGCCAGCGGAACAATGAGCAGTTCTTC. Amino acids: CASQRNNEQFF.

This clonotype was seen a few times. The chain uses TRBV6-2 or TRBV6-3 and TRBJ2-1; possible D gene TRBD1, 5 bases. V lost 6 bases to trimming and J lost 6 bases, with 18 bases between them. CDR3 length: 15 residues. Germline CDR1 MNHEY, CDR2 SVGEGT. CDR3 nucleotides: TGTGCCAGCAGGCCCGACAGACACCCGGTCAATGAGCAGTTCTTC. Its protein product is CASRPDRHPVNEQFF.

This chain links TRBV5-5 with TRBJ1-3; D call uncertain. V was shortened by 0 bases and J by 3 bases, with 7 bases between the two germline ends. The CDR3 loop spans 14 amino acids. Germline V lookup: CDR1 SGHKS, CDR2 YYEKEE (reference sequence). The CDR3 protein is CASSLGGGGNTIYF. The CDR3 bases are TGTGCCAGCAGCTTGGGAGGAGGTGGAAACACCATATATTTT. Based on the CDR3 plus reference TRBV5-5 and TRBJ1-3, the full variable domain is DAGVTQSPTHLIKTRGQQVTLRCSPISGHKSVSWYQQVLGQGPQFIFQYYEKEERGRGNFPDRFSARQFPNYSSELNVNALLLGDSALYLCASSLGGGGNTIYFGEGSWLTVV.

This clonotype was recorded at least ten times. CDR3 residues: CASSLVGLAGVEETQYF. The CDR3 nucleotides are TGTGCCAGCAGCTTAGTGGGACTAGCGGGAGTCGAGGAGACCCAGTACTTC. The chain is built from TRBV13 and TRBJ2-5; TRBD2 matches at 14 bases. V was pared by 1 base and J by 5 bases, with 6 bases of the junction left unmatched. This CDR3 is 17 amino acids long. Germline CDR1 PRHDT, CDR2 FYEKMQ (reference sequence).

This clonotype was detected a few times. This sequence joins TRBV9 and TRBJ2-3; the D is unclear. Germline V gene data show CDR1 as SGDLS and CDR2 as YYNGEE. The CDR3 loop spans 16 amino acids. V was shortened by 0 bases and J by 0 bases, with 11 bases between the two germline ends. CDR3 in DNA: TGTGCCAGCAGCGTAGAGACGGAACCTAGCACAGATACGCAGTATTTT. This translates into CASSVETEPSTDTQYF.

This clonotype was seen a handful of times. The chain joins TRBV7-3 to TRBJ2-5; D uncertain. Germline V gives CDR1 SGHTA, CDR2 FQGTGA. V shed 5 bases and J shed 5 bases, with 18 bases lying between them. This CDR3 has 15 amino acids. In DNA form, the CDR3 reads TGTGCCAGCAGCCCGAGCTTGGTAGTGGGGGAGACCCAGTACTTC. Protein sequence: CASSPSLVVGETQYF.

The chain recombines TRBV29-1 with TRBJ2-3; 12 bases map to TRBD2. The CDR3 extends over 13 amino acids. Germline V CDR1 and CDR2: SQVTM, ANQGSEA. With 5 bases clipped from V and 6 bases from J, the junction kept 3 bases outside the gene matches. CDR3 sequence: CSVTSGGPDTQYF. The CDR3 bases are TGCAGCGTTACTAGCGGGGGGCCCGATACGCAGTATTTT.

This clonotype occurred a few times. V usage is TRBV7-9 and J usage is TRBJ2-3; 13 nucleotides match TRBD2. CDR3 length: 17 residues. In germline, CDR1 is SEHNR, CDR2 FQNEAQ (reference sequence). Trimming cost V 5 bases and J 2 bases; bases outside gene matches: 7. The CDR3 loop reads CASSPGLAGVYTDTQYF. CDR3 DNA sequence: TGTGCCAGCAGCCCCGGACTAGCGGGAGTTTACACAGATACGCAGTATTTT.

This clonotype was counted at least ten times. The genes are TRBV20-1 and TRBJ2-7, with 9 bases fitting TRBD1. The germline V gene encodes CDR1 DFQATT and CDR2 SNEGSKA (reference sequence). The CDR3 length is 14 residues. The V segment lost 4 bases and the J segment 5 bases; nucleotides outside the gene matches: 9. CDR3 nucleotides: TGCAGTGCTACAACCGGGACAGGGTTTGACGAGCAGTACTTC. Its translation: CSATTGTGFDEQYF.

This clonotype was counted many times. CDR3 DNA: TGCAGCGTTGCCCCTGGCTACACCTTC. Protein sequence: CSVAPGYTF. The V call is TRBV29-1, the J call TRBJ1-2, with D uncertain. The CDR3 covers 9 residues. CDR1 and CDR2 from the germline V gene are SQVTM and ANQGSEA. The V end was cut by 4 bases, the J end by 7 bases, with 4 bases between.

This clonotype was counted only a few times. CDR3 in DNA: TGCGCCAGCAGCCCCTTTGGGGACGGAGATACGCAGTATTTT. As protein: CASSPFGDGDTQYF. The V and J genes are TRBV5-1 and TRBJ2-3; D possibly matches TRBD1 or TRBD2 (5 bases each). The germline CDR1 and CDR2 sequences are SGHRS and YFSETQ. The CDR3 sequence is 14 residues long. With 4 bases removed from V and 5 bases from J, the gap between germline ends came to 14 bases.

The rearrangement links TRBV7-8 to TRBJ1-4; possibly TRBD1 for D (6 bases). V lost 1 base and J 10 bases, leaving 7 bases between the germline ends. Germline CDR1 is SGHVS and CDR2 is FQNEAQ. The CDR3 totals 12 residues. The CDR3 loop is CASSLVGGKLFF. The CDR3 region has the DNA TGTGCCAGCAGCTTAGTAGGGGGAAAACTGTTTTTT.

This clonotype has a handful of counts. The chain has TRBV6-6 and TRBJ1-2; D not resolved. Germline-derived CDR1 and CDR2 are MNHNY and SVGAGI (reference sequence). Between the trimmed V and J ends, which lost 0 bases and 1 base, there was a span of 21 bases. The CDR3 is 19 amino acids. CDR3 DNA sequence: TGTGCCAGCAGTTACTCGAGCCGGGCCCGTGAGGCCGATAACTATGGCTACACCTTC. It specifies CASSYSSRAREADNYGYTF.

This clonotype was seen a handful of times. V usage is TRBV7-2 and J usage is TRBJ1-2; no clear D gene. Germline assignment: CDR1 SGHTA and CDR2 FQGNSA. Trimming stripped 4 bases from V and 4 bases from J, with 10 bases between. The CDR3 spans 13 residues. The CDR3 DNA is TGTGCCAGCAGCTCGGAGTGGAGCTATGGCTACACCTTC. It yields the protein CASSSEWSYGYTF.

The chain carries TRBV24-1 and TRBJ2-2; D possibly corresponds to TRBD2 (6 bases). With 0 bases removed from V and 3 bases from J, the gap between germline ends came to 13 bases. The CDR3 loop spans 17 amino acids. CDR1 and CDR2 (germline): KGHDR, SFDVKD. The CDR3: CATSDLSRGSYTGELFF. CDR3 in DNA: TGTGCCACCAGTGATTTGAGTCGGGGGTCATACACCGGGGAGCTGTTTTTT.